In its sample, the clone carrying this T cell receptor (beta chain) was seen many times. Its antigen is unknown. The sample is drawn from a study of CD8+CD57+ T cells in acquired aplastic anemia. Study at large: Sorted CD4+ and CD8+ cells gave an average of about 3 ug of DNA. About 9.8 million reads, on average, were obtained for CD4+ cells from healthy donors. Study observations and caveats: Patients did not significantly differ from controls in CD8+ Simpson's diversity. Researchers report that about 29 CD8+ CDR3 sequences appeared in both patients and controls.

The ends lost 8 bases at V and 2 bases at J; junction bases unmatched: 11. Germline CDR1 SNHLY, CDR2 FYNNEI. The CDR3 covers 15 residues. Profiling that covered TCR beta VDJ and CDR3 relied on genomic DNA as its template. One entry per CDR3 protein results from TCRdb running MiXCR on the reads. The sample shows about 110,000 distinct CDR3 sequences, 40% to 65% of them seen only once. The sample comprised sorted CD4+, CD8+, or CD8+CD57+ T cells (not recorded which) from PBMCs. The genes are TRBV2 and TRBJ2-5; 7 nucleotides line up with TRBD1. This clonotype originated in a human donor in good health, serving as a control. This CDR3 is CASRAGTVQQETQYF. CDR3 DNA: TGTGCCAGCCGAGCCGGGACAGTTCAGCAAGAGACCCAGTACTTC.